Listed here is a single T cell receptor (beta chain). The antigen is unknown. This sample is part of a study of cytomegalovirus exposure and HLA in healthy donors. Study-level findings and limits: A list of 150 or so TCR beta chains associated with cytomegalovirus was given. Subsequent analysis revealed that first-cohort TCR clusters tended to co-occur in the 130 or so validation repertoires.

TCRdb's table, derived via immunoSEQ multiplex PCR, lists solely in-frame clones and lacks some. This sample carries 200,000 to 250,000 clones, about 88% of them seen once, and the ten largest clones take around 12%. After removal of 2 bases from V and 7 bases from J, the junction contained 18 bases not matched to a gene. Per the germline V gene, CDR1 is MNHNS and CDR2 is SASEGT. The CDR3 contains 20 residues. The sample taken for sequencing was PBMCs. The receptor was isolated from a man between 18 and 29 years old in good health and CMV-seropositive. The genes are TRBV6-1 and TRBJ2-1, with 12 bases that match TRBD2. Here the CDR3 reads CASSERPTSGSGIRWNEQFF. Written as DNA, the CDR3 is TGTGCCAGCAGTGAACGGCCGACTAGCGGGAGTGGAATTAGGTGGAATGAGCAGTTCTTC.